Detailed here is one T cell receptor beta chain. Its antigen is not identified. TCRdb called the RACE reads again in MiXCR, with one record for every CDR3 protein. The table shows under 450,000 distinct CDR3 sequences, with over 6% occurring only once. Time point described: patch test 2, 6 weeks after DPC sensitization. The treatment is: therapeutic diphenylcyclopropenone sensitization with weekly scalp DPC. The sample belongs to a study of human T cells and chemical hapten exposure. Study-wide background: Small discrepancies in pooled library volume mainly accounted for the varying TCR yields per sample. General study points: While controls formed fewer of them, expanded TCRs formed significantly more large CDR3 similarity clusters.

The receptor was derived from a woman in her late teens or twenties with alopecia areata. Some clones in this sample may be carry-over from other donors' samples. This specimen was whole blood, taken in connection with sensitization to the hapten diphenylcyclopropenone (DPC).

CDR3 protein: CASSEFQPSTDTQYF. In DNA form, the CDR3 reads TGTGCCAGCAGTGAATTCCAGCCCAGCACAGATACGCAGTATTTT. J is TRBJ2-3 and V is TRBV6-1; no clear D gene. The germline V and J ends were trimmed by 2 bases and 0 bases, with 9 bases remaining between them. The germline V gene has CDR1 MNHNS and CDR2 SASEGT. This CDR3 comprises 15 residues.